These T cell receptor beta chains were read from a single sample in a study of T cell changes during pregnancy in multiple sclerosis. TCRdb's table, derived via immunoSEQ multiplex PCR, lists solely in-frame clones and lacks some. The sample includes over 20,000 clones, roughly nine tenths of them seen just once. Source: CD4+ T cells from peripheral blood mononuclear cells, taken in the third trimester of pregnancy. Receptors were obtained from a female donor in good health, enrolled as a control in a pregnancy study. Both conserved end residues are part of each CDR3. D genes are given only for firm matches. Size values are once, few and many counts, or a class for expanded clones, and some rows have none.

DNA: TGTGCCAGCAGCTTGGGGCCAGGCTACCAGCCCCAGCATTTT
CDR3: CASSLGPGYQPQHF
D: -
size: -
V: TRBV11-2
J: TRBJ1-5

DNA: TGTGCCAGCAGCACGGTCCAGGGGGCGAATGGCTACACCTTC
CDR3: CASSTVQGANGYTF
D: TRBD1
size: -
V: TRBV5-6
J: TRBJ1-2

DNA: TGTGCCAGTAGTACTCGGGGGGCGGCGAACACCGGGGAGCTGTTTTTT
CDR3: CASSTRGAANTGELFF
D: -
size: -
V: TRBV19
J: TRBJ2-2

DNA: TGTGCCAGCAGTTCGGTGGCTGGGGCCAACGTCCTGACTTTC
CDR3: CASSSVAGANVLTF
D: -
size: -
V: TRBV27
J: TRBJ2-6

DNA: TGTGCCAGCAGTTTATGGTCGACAGGGGGCGCAGGCTATGGCTACACCTTC
CDR3: CASSLWSTGGAGYGYTF
D: TRBD1
size: once
V: TRBV28
J: TRBJ1-2

DNA: TGTGCCAGCAGCTTGTTTTCAGGGATAATGAACTATGGCTACACCTTC
CDR3: CASSLFSGIMNYGYTF
D: -
size: -
V: TRBV5-8
J: TRBJ1-2

DNA: TGTGCCAGCAGCTCCCCGGCCGGGGGGGGGTATCAGCCCCAGCATTTT
CDR3: CASSSPAGGGYQPQHF
D: -
size: -
V: TRBV5-6
J: TRBJ1-5

DNA: TGTGCCAGCAGCCCCGGTTCTTCAGGGAACGAGCAGTACTTC
CDR3: CASSPGSSGNEQYF
D: -
size: once
V: TRBV11-1
J: TRBJ2-7

DNA: TGTGCCAGCAGTTACCACGGGACAGGAGGCGAGCAGTACTTC
CDR3: CASSYHGTGGEQYF
D: TRBD1
size: -
V: TRBV6-5
J: TRBJ2-7

DNA: TGTGCCAGCAGCCTAGGGGGACAGACCTACAATGAGCAGTTCTTC
CDR3: CASSLGGQTYNEQFF
D: TRBD1
size: -
V: TRBV5-5
J: TRBJ2-1

DNA: TGTGCCATCAGTGACCATGGCCGGACAGGAAGCTCTGGGGCCAACGTCCTGACTTTC
CDR3: CAISDHGRTGSSGANVLTF
D: TRBD1
size: -
V: TRBV10-3
J: TRBJ2-6

DNA: TGTGCCAGCAGTCCCGGATGGGGCCAACGGCCTGCACTGGATACGCAGTATTTT
CDR3: CASSPGWGQRPALDTQYF
D: -
size: -
V: TRBV27
J: TRBJ2-3

DNA: TGTGCCAGCAGTGAAGAGGGACTGTACAATGAGCAGTTCTTC
CDR3: CASSEEGLYNEQFF
D: -
size: once
V: TRBV6-4
J: TRBJ2-1

DNA: TGTGCCAGCAGCGTGGGACAGTCAGGGCAGGGCGAGCAGTACTTC
CDR3: CASSVGQSGQGEQYF
D: TRBD1
size: -
V: TRBV9
J: TRBJ2-7

DNA: TGCGCCAGCAGCCAAGAATCGGTAGCCAGGGCAGATACGCAGTATTTT
CDR3: CASSQESVARADTQYF
D: -
size: -
V: TRBV4-3
J: TRBJ2-3

DNA: TGCGCCAGCAGCCGGACTAGCGGGAGCCCAGGGAGAGAGACCCAGTACTTC
CDR3: CASSRTSGSPGRETQYF
D: TRBD2
size: -
V: TRBV5-1
J: TRBJ2-5

DNA: TGTGCCACGACGCCGGGACAGAAGACAGATACGCAGTATTTT
CDR3: CATTPGQKTDTQYF
D: TRBD1
size: -
V: TRBV19
J: TRBJ2-3

DNA: TGCGCCAGCAGCTTGAATGGGGGACAGAGCACAGATACGCAGTATTTT
CDR3: CASSLNGGQSTDTQYF
D: TRBD1
size: -
V: TRBV5-1
J: TRBJ2-3

DNA: TGCGCCAGCAGCTTGGATCGCGGCTCCTACGAGCAGTACTTC
CDR3: CASSLDRGSYEQYF
D: -
size: -
V: TRBV5-1
J: TRBJ2-7

DNA: TGTGCTAGTGGTTCACGGGGGAAGGGCGAGGGCTACACCTTC
CDR3: CASGSRGKGEGYTF
D: -
size: once
V: TRBV12-5
J: TRBJ1-2

DNA: TGTGCCGGGGCTAGCGGGTCGGAGACCCAGTACTTC
CDR3: CAGASGSETQYF
D: TRBD2
size: -
V: TRBV30
J: TRBJ2-5

DNA: TGCGCCAGCAGCTTGGCCATTGAGCAGTTCTTC
CDR3: CASSLAIEQFF
D: -
size: -
V: TRBV5-1
J: TRBJ2-1

DNA: TGTGCCAGCGGACACGGCATATACAATGAGCAGTTCTTC
CDR3: CASGHGIYNEQFF
D: -
size: few
V: TRBV7-6
J: TRBJ2-1

DNA: TGTGCCAGCAGCGCGACCGGGGGACAGGGAACCAATGAGCAGTTCTTC
CDR3: CASSATGGQGTNEQFF
D: TRBD1
size: -
V: TRBV9
J: TRBJ2-1

DNA: TGTGCCAGCACCCCACACAGGGGCAGCACTAATGAAAAACTGTTTTTT
CDR3: CASTPHRGSTNEKLFF
D: TRBD1
size: -
V: TRBV28
J: TRBJ1-4

DNA: TGTGCCAGCAGCTTAGACGGGACAGGGAACCCCTACGAGCAGTACTTC
CDR3: CASSLDGTGNPYEQYF
D: TRBD1
size: -
V: TRBV7-2
J: TRBJ2-7

DNA: TGCGCCAGCAGCCAAGCCAGCGGGGCGAACACCGGGGAGCTGTTTTTT
CDR3: CASSQASGANTGELFF
D: TRBD2
size: -
V: TRBV4-3
J: TRBJ2-2

DNA: TGCGCCAGCAGCTGGGGACAGGCTGAGTCACCCCTCCACTTT
CDR3: CASSWGQAESPLHF
D: TRBD1
size: -
V: TRBV5-1
J: TRBJ1-6

DNA: TGTGCCAGCCGTCCTTACGGTGGCGGGGAGACCCAGTACTTC
CDR3: CASRPYGGGETQYF
D: -
size: -
V: TRBV28
J: TRBJ2-5

DNA: TGTGCTAGCAGCTTAAATCTAGCGGGAGTTTCTGAGCAGTTCTTC
CDR3: CASSLNLAGVSEQFF
D: TRBD2
size: -
V: TRBV7-7
J: TRBJ2-1

DNA: TGTGCCAGCAGTTTTCTCGACAGGGCCGACACCTTC
CDR3: CASSFLDRADTF
D: TRBD1
size: -
V: TRBV28
J: TRBJ1-2

DNA: TGTGCCAGCAGCTTCGGGACAGGGGGCCCCGATGGCTACACCTTC
CDR3: CASSFGTGGPDGYTF
D: TRBD1
size: -
V: TRBV7-2
J: TRBJ1-2

DNA: TGTGCCTGGAGTGGGGGGGGAACGCATGGCTACACCTTC
CDR3: CAWSGGGTHGYTF
D: -
size: -
V: TRBV30
J: TRBJ1-2

DNA: TGTGCCAGCAGCGACGGCCTGGTAGAGGGCACAGATACGCAGTATTTT
CDR3: CASSDGLVEGTDTQYF
D: -
size: -
V: TRBV9
J: TRBJ2-3

DNA: TGTGCCAGCAGAAGGACTAGCGATGCCTACGAGCAGTACTTC
CDR3: CASRRTSDAYEQYF
D: TRBD2
size: -
V: TRBV6-6
J: TRBJ2-7

DNA: TGTGCCAGCAGCTTACTAGCGGGGACAGAGCAGTACTTC
CDR3: CASSLLAGTEQYF
D: TRBD2
size: -
V: TRBV7-6
J: TRBJ2-7

DNA: TGTGCCAGCAGCAAGGGCGGGGGAGGGGCCTCCTACAATGAGCAGTTCTTC
CDR3: CASSKGGGGASYNEQFF
D: TRBD2
size: -
V: TRBV9
J: TRBJ2-1

DNA: TGTGCCAGTAGTATAGATCTGGAGACCCAGTACTTC
CDR3: CASSIDLETQYF
D: -
size: -
V: TRBV19
J: TRBJ2-5

DNA: TGTGCCAGCAGTCAACCCCCAGGCGAGCAGTACTTC
CDR3: CASSQPPGEQYF
D: -
size: -
V: TRBV6-5
J: TRBJ2-7

DNA: TGTGCCAGTACTCCGAGGCCGGGACAGGGCACCAATCAGCCCCAGCATTTT
CDR3: CASTPRPGQGTNQPQHF
D: TRBD1
size: -
V: TRBV19
J: TRBJ1-5

DNA: TGTGCCAGCAGCACGACCGGGACAGGGGTGGATACGCAGTATTTT
CDR3: CASSTTGTGVDTQYF
D: TRBD1
size: -
V: TRBV27
J: TRBJ2-3

DNA: TGCGCCAGCAGCCCCGACAGGGGATATGAGACCCAGTACTTC
CDR3: CASSPDRGYETQYF
D: TRBD1
size: -
V: TRBV4-3
J: TRBJ2-5